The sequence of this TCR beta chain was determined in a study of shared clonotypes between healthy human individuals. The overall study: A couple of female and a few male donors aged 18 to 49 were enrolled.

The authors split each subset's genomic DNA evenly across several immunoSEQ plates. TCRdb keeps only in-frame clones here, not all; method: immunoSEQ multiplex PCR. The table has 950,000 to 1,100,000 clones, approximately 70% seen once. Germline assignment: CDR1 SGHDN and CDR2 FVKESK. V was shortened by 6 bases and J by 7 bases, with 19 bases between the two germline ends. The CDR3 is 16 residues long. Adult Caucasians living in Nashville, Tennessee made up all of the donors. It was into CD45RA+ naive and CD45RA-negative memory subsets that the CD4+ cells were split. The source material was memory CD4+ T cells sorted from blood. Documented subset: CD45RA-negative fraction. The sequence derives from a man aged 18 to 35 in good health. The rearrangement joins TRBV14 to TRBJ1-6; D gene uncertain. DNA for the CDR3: TGTGCCAGCAGGGCCTCAGGTCGGTTGGGCAATTCACCCCTCCACTTT. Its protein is CASRASGRLGNSPLHF.